The T cell receptor beta chain under discussion was sequenced for a study of shared clonotypes between healthy human individuals. Whole-study findings and limits: Among donors, the sharing of clonotypes was expected to be influenced by sequencing depth.

An approximately 200 ng quantity of DNA, about 30,000 T cell genomes, went into the sorted-subset replicate PCRs. Repertoires were generated with immunoSEQ multiplex PCR, while TCRdb's copy carries only in-frame clones and drops some. Of hundreds of thousands of clones in the sample, under 80% were seen once. This clone was recorded once. Its antigen is still unknown. The CDR3 covers 14 residues. The trim removed 5 bases at V and 3 bases at J, leaving 7 bases unmatched. Germline V lookup: CDR1 SNHLY, CDR2 FYNNEI. V is TRBV2 and J is TRBJ2-7; 7 nucleotides align to TRBD2. The sequence derives from a woman aged 25 to 39 in good health. The material sequenced was memory CD4+ T cells sorted from blood. Subset here: CD45RA-negative fraction. The CDR3 reads CASSQTSRNYEQYF. The CDR3 DNA reads as TGTGCCAGCAGTCAGACTAGCAGAAACTACGAGCAGTACTTC. The full variable domain, in which reference TRBV2 and TRBJ2-7 provide the parts outside the CDR3, is EPEVTQTPSHQVTQMGQEVILRCVPISNHLYFYWYRQILGQKVEFLVSFYNNEISEKSEIFDDQFSVERPDGSNFTLKIRSTKLEDSAMYFCASSQTSRNYEQYFGPGTRLTVT.